The clone carrying this T cell receptor (beta chain) was recorded many times. The antigen is unknown. Trimming pared 3 bases from V and 5 bases from J, leaving 7 bases between. This CDR3 region has 13 residues. The sample originates from a study of breast tumors, draining lymph nodes, adjacent tissues. Study-wide points: Data fit most tumor T cells coming from lymph node, expanding in tumor. Tumors had less TCR diversity than lymph nodes, more than nontumor tissue.

TCRdb re-called the multiplex PCR reads through MiXCR, storing one row per CDR3 protein. The sample includes some 47,000 distinct CDR3 sequences, roughly 39% of them seen just once. Sequences were obtained from breast tumor tissue. This sequence originates from a female donor with breast cancer. Some clones in this sample may be carry-over from other donors' samples. The gene calls are TRBV12-3 or TRBV12-4 and TRBJ2-2; TRBD1 or TRBD2 may be the D gene (5 bases each). CDR3 coding DNA: TGTGCCAGCAGTTTGGGACGAACCGGGGAGCTGTTTTTT. This codes for CASSLGRTGELFF.